A selection of T cell receptor beta chains follows, all from one sample in a study of blood T cell repertoires in COVID-19. The table came from immunoSEQ multiplex PCR; TCRdb's copy has only in-frame clones and leaves some out. The profile shows approximately 68,000 clones, about 80% of them singletons. Sequenced sample: peripheral blood. The receptor source for this set is a human donor in a cohort sampled during active COVID-19. Each CDR3 is given with its conserved first and last residue. A D gene is named only where the DNA matches it firmly. Clone size is shown for a subset of rows, as once, few, many or a class of expanded clone.

clone_size	v_call	j_call	d_call	cdr3_nt	cdr3_aa
NA	TRBV4-1	TRBJ2-7	TRBD2	TGCGCCAGCAGCCAAGCGGGGGGGGAAGGGAGTATGTACGAGCAGTACTTC	CASSQAGGEGSMYEQYF
NA	TRBV19	TRBJ1-2	TRBD1	TGTGCCAGTAGTCGGGACAGGGGGCTGGGTGGCTACACCTTC	CASSRDRGLGGYTF
NA	TRBV6-6	TRBJ1-2	NA	TGTGCCAGCAGCCCTGACGGACTCTCGACTAACTATGGCTACACCTTC	CASSPDGLSTNYGYTF
NA	TRBV25-1	TRBJ1-2	TRBD1	TGTGCCAGCAGTTCTACATCGGACAGGCGGTATGGCTACACCTTC	CASSSTSDRRYGYTF
NA	TRBV3-1/TRBV3-2	TRBJ2-3	TRBD2	TGTGCCAGCAGCCGCGGGGGAGATACGCAGTATTTT	CASSRGGDTQYF
NA	TRBV6-2/TRBV6-3	TRBJ2-7	NA	TGTGCCAGCAGTTACTCGGCTAGCACCTACGAGCAGTACTTC	CASSYSASTYEQYF
NA	TRBV5-6	TRBJ1-2	NA	TGTGCCAGCAGCTTGGTGCCAGGCTATGGCTACACCTTC	CASSLVPGYGYTF
once	TRBV5-1	TRBJ1-1	NA	TGCGCCAGCAGCTTGCGGGGTTTATATAGGAACACTGAAGCTTTCTTT	CASSLRGLYRNTEAFF
NA	TRBV27	TRBJ2-7	NA	TGTGCCAGCAGTCGACACCGAGACCCCTACGAGCAGTACTTC	CASSRHRDPYEQYF
NA	TRBV7-2	TRBJ2-3	TRBD1	TGTGCCAGCAGCTCGGACAGGGGTACAGATACGCAGTATTTT	CASSSDRGTDTQYF
NA	TRBV5-6	TRBJ1-3	NA	TGTGCCAGCAGCTTGTATCGGGCGGGGCTTGGAAACACCATATATTTT	CASSLYRAGLGNTIYF
NA	TRBV6-2/TRBV6-3	TRBJ2-7	NA	TGTGCCAGCAGTATACAGGGCCACGAGCAGTACTTC	CASSIQGHEQYF
NA	TRBV5-4	TRBJ2-7	NA	TGTGCCAGCAGCCGTACAGCCGCCGGCTCCTACGAGCAGTACTTC	CASSRTAAGSYEQYF
NA	TRBV18	TRBJ2-7	NA	TGTGCCAGCTCACCTCCCTTAGCTGCGGACGAGCAGTACTTC	CASSPPLAADEQYF
NA	TRBV3-1/TRBV3-2	TRBJ1-1	NA	TGTGCCAGCAGCCACTCAGGGAGGGTGATCACTGAAGCTTTCTTT	CASSHSGRVITEAFF
few	TRBV2	TRBJ2-3	NA	TGTGCCAGCAGTATTGGACTTGGAGGCGATACGCAGTATTTT	CASSIGLGGDTQYF
NA	TRBV11-2	TRBJ2-7	NA	TGTGCCAGCAGCTCACCGGGAGACTCCTACGAGCAGTACTTC	CASSSPGDSYEQYF
NA	TRBV7-2	TRBJ2-7	TRBD1	TGTGCCAGCAGCTTACCCGAAACCGGACAGGGGAGGTACGAGCAGTACTTC	CASSLPETGQGRYEQYF
NA	TRBV19	TRBJ1-2	TRBD1	TGTGCCAGTAGTATCCAGGGGGCGCCCGGCTACACCTTC	CASSIQGAPGYTF
NA	TRBV3-1/TRBV3-2	TRBJ2-7	NA	TGTGCCAGCAGCTCTGCCCCCAGGGGGGCAACCTACGAGCAGTACTTC	CASSSAPRGATYEQYF
NA	TRBV27	TRBJ1-1	NA	TGTGCCAGCACCCCGGGGTACACTGAAGCTTTCTTT	CASTPGYTEAFF
NA	TRBV5-6	TRBJ1-4	NA	TGTGCCAGCAGCTCGTATAGAACTTCAACTAATGAAAAACTGTTTTTT	CASSSYRTSTNEKLFF
NA	TRBV18	TRBJ1-4	NA	TGTGCCAGCTCACCACCGGGGGGGCCAGGCGAAAAACTGTTTTTT	CASSPPGGPGEKLFF
NA	TRBV29-1	TRBJ2-7	NA	TGCAGCGCTCACACAGGGATCTCCTACGAGCAGTACTTC	CSAHTGISYEQYF
NA	TRBV11-3	TRBJ2-1	TRBD2	TGTGCCAGCAGCTTCCGGGGGGGCTTCGGGAATGAGCAGTTCTTC	CASSFRGGFGNEQFF
NA	TRBV5-1	TRBJ1-2	TRBD1	TGCGCCAGCAGCTTGGCCCAGGGGACAGGGGGTCGCTATGGCTACACCTTC	CASSLAQGTGGRYGYTF
NA	TRBV4-2	TRBJ2-7	NA	TGTGCCAGCAGCCAAGATGGTGGGACATACGAGCAGTACTTC	CASSQDGGTYEQYF
NA	TRBV6-1	TRBJ1-2	NA	TGTGCCAGCAGTGACAGGGCTAACTATGGCTACACCTTC	CASSDRANYGYTF
few	TRBV7-9	TRBJ1-1	TRBD1	TGTGCCAGCAGCTCAGGGGACAGGGCCTACACTGAAGCTTTCTTT	CASSSGDRAYTEAFF
once	TRBV7-2	TRBJ1-1	TRBD1	TGTGCCAGCAGCTACGATGCCGGGACAGCAAACACTGAAGCTTTCTTT	CASSYDAGTANTEAFF
few	TRBV18	TRBJ1-1	NA	TGTGCCAGCTCACTGGGGGGTATGAACACTGAAGCTTTCTTT	CASSLGGMNTEAFF
NA	TRBV18	TRBJ1-1	TRBD1	TGTGCCAGCTCACCTGCGACAGGGGCAAACACTGAAGCTTTCTTT	CASSPATGANTEAFF
NA	TRBV15	TRBJ2-7	NA	TGTGCCACCAGCAGGACACCTGTAAACTACGAGCAGTACTTC	CATSRTPVNYEQYF
NA	TRBV6-4	TRBJ2-1	TRBD1	TGTGCCACCGATCTGGACAGGGACAATGAGCAGTTCTTC	CATDLDRDNEQFF
NA	TRBV13	TRBJ2-1	NA	TGTGCCAGCAGCATTACAGGGCTGAGCTACAATGAGCAGTTCTTC	CASSITGLSYNEQFF
NA	TRBV5-1	TRBJ2-7	NA	TGCGCCAGCTCGCTGGGACAATCCTACGAGCAGTACTTC	CASSLGQSYEQYF
NA	TRBV11-3	TRBJ2-6	TRBD2	TGTGCCAGCAGCCCCGGGGGGGAACGGGCCAACGTCCTGACTTTC	CASSPGGERANVLTF
NA	TRBV5-8	TRBJ2-7	NA	TGTGCCAGCAGCCCCTCCGGGACAAAGTACGAGCAGTACTTC	CASSPSGTKYEQYF
NA	TRBV2	TRBJ2-5	NA	TGTGCCAGCAGTGAAGGCAGGGACCAAGAGACCCAGTACTTC	CASSEGRDQETQYF
NA	TRBV12-3/TRBV12-4	TRBJ1-2	TRBD1	TGTGCCAGCAGCCATGACAGGGGAAGAGGCTACACCTTC	CASSHDRGRGYTF
few	TRBV7-6	TRBJ1-2	TRBD1	TGTGCCAGCAGCTTAGCGACAGGGTCGGGCTATGGCTACACCTTC	CASSLATGSGYGYTF
few	TRBV7-9	TRBJ1-2	NA	TGTGCCAGCACCCTCTACACAGGCGGCTATGGCTACACCTTC	CASTLYTGGYGYTF
NA	TRBV2	TRBJ2-2	TRBD1	TGTGCCCAAGGGACAGACTTAAACACCGGGGAGCTGTTTTTT	CAQGTDLNTGELFF
NA	TRBV27	TRBJ1-5	NA	TGTGCCAGCAAACCAGTCTGGGGAGGAAGCAATCAGCCCCAGCATTTT	CASKPVWGGSNQPQHF
NA	TRBV19	TRBJ1-1	NA	TGTGCCAGTAGTATCAGGGTCAGGAACACTGAAGCTTTCTTT	CASSIRVRNTEAFF
few	TRBV7-8	TRBJ2-3	NA	TGTGCCAGCAGTGTCGGAGGTGGGCCCGGCCCTGATACGCAGTATTTT	CASSVGGGPGPDTQYF
NA	TRBV12-3/TRBV12-4	TRBJ2-7	TRBD1	TGTGCCAGCAGTCAACAGGGGCGGACGGAGCAGTACTTC	CASSQQGRTEQYF
NA	TRBV4-2	TRBJ1-1	TRBD1	TGTGCCAGCAGCCAAGAAACAGGGGAGAACACTGAAGCTTTCTTT	CASSQETGENTEAFF
NA	TRBV3-1/TRBV3-2	TRBJ1-1	NA	TGTGCCAGCAGCCCCTCCCCCTTCACTGAAGCTTTCTTT	CASSPSPFTEAFF
NA	TRBV4-2	TRBJ1-2	NA	TGTGCCAGCAGCCCTCACGAAGGGCAGGGTGAGGGCTACACCTTC	CASSPHEGQGEGYTF
once	TRBV5-1	TRBJ2-5	NA	TGCGCCAGCAGCTTGGTTGCGGGGGCGTTGGGGACCCAGTACTTC	CASSLVAGALGTQYF
NA	TRBV28	TRBJ1-1	NA	TGTGCCAGCAGTTTACCGTCAAGGGGTGGTTTCTTT	CASSLPSRGGFF
NA	TRBV5-6	TRBJ2-3	TRBD1	TGTGCCAGCAGCATAGGATCGGGACAGGGCACAGATACGCAGTATTTT	CASSIGSGQGTDTQYF
NA	TRBV19	TRBJ2-1	TRBD2	TGTGCCAGTAGCTATCTCCAGCGGGGGGAGTACAATGAGCAGTTCTTC	CASSYLQRGEYNEQFF
NA	TRBV2	TRBJ2-5	NA	TGTGCCAGCAGAGTGGAACAGCAAGAGACCCAGTACTTC	CASRVEQQETQYF
NA	TRBV25-1	TRBJ1-4	NA	TGTGCCAGCAGTGGAGGCGGTGAAAAACTGTTTTTT	CASSGGGEKLFF
many	TRBV2	TRBJ1-5	NA	TGTGCCAGCACTGGGGGGAATAGCAATCAGCCCCAGCATTTT	CASTGGNSNQPQHF